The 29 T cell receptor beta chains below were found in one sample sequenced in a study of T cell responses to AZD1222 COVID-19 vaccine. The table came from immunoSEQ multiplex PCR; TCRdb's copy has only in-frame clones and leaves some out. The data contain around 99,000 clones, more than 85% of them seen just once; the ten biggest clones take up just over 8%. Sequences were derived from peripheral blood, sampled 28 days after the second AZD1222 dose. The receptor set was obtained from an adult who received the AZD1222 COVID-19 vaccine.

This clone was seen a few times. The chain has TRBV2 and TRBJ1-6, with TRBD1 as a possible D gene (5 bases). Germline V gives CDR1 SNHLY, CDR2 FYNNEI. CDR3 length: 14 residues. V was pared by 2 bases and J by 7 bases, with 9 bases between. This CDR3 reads CASSEWGNNSPLHF. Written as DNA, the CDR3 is TGTGCCAGCAGTGAATGGGGGAACAATTCACCCCTCCACTTT.

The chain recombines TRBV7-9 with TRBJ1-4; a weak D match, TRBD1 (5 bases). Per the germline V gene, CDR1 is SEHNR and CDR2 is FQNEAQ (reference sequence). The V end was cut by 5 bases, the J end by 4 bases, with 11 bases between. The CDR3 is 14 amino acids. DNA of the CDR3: TGTGCCAGCAGCACAGCGGGGCGTAATGAAAAACTGTTTTTT. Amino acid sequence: CASSTAGRNEKLFF.

CDR3 DNA: TGTGCCAGCAGCTTAGGGCCAGGGTTAGATGAAAAACTGTTTTTT. This sequence encodes CASSLGPGLDEKLFF. This sequence joins TRBV7-2 and TRBJ1-4, with D possibly being TRBD1 (5 bases). This CDR3 comprises 15 residues. Looked up from germline, CDR1 is SGHTA and CDR2 is FQGNSA. V lost 1 base and J 6 bases, leaving 12 bases between the germline ends.

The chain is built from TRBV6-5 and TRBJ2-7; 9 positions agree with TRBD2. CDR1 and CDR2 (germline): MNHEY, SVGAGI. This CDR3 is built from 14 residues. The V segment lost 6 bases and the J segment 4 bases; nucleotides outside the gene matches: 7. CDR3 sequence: CASSAAGGVYEQYF. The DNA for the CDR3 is TGTGCCAGCAGCGCAGCGGGAGGAGTGTACGAGCAGTACTTC.

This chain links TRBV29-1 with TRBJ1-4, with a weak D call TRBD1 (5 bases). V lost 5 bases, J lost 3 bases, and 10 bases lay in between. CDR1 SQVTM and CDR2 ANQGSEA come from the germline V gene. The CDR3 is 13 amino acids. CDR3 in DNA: TGCAGCGTTTCCAGGGAAGCTAATGAAAAACTGTTTTTT. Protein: CSVSREANEKLFF.

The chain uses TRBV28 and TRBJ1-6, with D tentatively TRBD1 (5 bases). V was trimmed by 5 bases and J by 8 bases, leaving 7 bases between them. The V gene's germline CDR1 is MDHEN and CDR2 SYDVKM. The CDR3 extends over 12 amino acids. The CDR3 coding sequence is TGTGCCAGCAGTCTACAGGATTCACCCCTCCACTTT. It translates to CASSLQDSPLHF.

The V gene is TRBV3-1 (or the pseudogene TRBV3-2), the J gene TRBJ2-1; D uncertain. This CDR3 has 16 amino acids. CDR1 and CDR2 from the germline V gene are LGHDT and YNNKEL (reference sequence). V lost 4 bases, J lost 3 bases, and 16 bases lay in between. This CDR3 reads CASSPLEFIGYNEQFF. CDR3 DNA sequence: TGTGCCAGCAGCCCACTTGAGTTCATAGGCTACAATGAGCAGTTCTTC.

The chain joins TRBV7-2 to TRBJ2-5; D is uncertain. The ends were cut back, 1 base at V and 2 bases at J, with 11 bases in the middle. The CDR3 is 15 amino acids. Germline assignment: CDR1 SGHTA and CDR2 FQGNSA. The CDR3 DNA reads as TGTGCCAGCAGCTTAGTCCGCCCAGCTCAAGAGACCCAGTACTTC. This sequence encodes CASSLVRPAQETQYF.

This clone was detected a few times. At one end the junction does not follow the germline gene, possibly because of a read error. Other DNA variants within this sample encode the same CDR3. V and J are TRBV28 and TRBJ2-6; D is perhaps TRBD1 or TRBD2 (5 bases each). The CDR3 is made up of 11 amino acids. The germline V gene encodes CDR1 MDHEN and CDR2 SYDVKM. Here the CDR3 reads CGAGGANVLTF. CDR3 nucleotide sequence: TGCGGGGCGGGTGGGGCCAACGTCCTGACTTTC.

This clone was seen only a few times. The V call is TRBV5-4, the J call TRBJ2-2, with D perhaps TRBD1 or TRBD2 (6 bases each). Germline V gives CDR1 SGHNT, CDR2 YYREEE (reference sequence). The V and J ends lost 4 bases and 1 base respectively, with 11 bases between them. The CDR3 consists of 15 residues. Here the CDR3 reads CASSPGAGNTGELFF. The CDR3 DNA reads TGTGCCAGCAGCCCGGGGGCGGGGAACACCGGGGAGCTGTTTTTT.

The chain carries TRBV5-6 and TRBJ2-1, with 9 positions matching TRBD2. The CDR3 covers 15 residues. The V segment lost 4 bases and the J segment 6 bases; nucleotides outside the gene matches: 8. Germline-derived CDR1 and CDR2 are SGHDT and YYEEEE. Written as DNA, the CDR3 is TGTGCCAGCAGCCCGACTAGCGGATGGGGCAATGAGCAGTTCTTC. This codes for CASSPTSGWGNEQFF. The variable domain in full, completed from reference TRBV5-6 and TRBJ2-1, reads DAGVTQSPTHLIKTRGQQVTLRCSPKSGHDTVSWYQQALGQGPQFIFQYYEEEERQRGNFPDRFSGHQFPNYSSELNVNALLLGDSALYLCASSPTSGWGNEQFFGPGTRLTVL.

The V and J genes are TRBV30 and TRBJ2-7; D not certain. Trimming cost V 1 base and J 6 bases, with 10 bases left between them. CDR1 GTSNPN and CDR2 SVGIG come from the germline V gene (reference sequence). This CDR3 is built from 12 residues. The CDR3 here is CAWSASLGEQYF. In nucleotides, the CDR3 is TGTGCCTGGAGTGCTTCCCTAGGCGAGCAGTACTTC.

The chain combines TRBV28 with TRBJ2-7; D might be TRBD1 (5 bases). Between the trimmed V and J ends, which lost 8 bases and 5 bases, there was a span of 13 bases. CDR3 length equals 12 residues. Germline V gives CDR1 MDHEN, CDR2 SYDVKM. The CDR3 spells CASGQGHHEQYF. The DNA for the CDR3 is TGTGCCAGCGGGCAGGGTCATCACGAGCAGTACTTC. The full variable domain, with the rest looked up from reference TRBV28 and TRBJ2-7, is DVKVTQSSRYLVKRTGEKVFLECVQDMDHENMFWYRQDPGLGLRLIYFSYDVKMKEKGDIPEGYSVSREKKERFSLILESASTNQTSMYLCASGQGHHEQYFGPGTRLTVT.

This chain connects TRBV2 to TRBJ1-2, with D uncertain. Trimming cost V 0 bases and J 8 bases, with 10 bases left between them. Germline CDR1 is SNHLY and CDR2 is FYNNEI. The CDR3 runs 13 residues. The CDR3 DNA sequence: TGTGCCAGCAGTGAAGCCGGTGCTAGCGGCTACACCTTC. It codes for CASSEAGASGYTF.

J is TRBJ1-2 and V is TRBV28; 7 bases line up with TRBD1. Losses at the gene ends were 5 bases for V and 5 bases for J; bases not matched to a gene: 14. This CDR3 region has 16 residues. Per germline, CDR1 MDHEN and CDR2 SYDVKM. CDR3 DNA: TGTGCCAGCAGTCCTGGACGATACCGGGACAGTTATGGCTACACCTTC. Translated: CASSPGRYRDSYGYTF.

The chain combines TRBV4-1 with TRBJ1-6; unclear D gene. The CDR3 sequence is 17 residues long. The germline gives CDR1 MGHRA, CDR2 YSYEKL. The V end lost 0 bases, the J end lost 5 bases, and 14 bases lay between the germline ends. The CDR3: CASSQERSAANNSPLHF. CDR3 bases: TGCGCCAGCAGCCAAGAAAGGTCGGCAGCTAATAATTCACCCCTCCACTTT.

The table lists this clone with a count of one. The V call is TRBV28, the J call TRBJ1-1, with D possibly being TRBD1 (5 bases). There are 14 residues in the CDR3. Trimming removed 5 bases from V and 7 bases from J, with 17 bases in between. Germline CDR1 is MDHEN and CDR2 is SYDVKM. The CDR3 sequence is CASSVHGGSGEAFF. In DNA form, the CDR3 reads TGTGCCAGCAGTGTACACGGGGGGTCAGGTGAAGCTTTCTTT.

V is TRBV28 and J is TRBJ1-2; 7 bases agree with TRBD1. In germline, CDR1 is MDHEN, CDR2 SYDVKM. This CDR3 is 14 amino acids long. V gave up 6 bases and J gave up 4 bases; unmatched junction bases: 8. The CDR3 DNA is TGTGCCAGCAGATCTCGAGGGGGCAGCTATGGCTACACCTTC. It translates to CASRSRGGSYGYTF.

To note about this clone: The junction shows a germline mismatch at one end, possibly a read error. The CDR3 nucleotides are TGTGCCAGCAGCATAGGGACAGGGTATGCCGGGGAGCTGTTTTTT. Protein sequence: CASSIGTGYAGELFF. The chain recombines TRBV13 with TRBJ2-2; 9 bases are shared with TRBD1. The CDR3 is 15 residues long. From germline, CDR1 is PRHDT and CDR2 FYEKMQ (reference sequence). Based on the CDR3 plus reference TRBV13 and TRBJ2-2, the full variable domain is AAGVIQSPRHLIKEKRETATLKCYPIPRHDTVYWYQQGPGQDPQFLISFYEKMQSDKGSIPDRFSAQQFSDYHSELNMSSLELGDSALYFCASSIGTGYAGELFFGEGSRLTVL.

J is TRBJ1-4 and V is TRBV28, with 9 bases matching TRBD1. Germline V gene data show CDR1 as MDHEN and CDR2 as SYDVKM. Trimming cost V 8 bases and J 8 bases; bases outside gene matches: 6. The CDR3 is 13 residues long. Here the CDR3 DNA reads TGTGCCAGCTCCGGGACAGGGAGAGAAAAACTGTTTTTT. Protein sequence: CASSGTGREKLFF.

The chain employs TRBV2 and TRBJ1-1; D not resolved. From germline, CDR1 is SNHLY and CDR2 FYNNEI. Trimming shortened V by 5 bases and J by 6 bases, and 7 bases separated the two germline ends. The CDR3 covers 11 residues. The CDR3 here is CASSYAAEAFF. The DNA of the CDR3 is TGTGCCAGCAGTTATGCGGCTGAAGCTTTCTTT.

CDR3: CASSLSRDLWYGYTF. The CDR3 coding sequence is TGTGCCAGCAGTTTATCTAGGGACCTTTGGTATGGCTACACCTTC. This chain links TRBV27 with TRBJ1-2; the D gene is possibly TRBD1 (5 bases). V lost 0 bases to trimming and J lost 5 bases, with 13 bases between them. There are 15 residues in the CDR3. CDR1 and CDR2 (germline): MNHEY, SMNVEV (reference sequence).

The CDR3, as DNA: TGCGCCAGCAGCCACCAACTAGTCTCCTACGAGCAGTACTTC. This gives the protein CASSHQLVSYEQYF. The genes are TRBV4-1 and TRBJ2-7, with a weak D call TRBD2 (5 bases). Germline V CDR1 and CDR2: MGHRA, YSYEKL. Trimming took off 3 bases at V and 0 bases at J, with 9 bases between the two ends. The CDR3 has 14 amino acids.

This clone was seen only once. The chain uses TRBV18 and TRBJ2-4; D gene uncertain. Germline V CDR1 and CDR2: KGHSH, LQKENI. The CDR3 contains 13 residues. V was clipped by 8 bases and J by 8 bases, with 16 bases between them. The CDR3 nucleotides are TGTGCCAGCCAGTCAGCCGTGTCGGACATTCAGTACTTC. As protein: CASQSAVSDIQYF.

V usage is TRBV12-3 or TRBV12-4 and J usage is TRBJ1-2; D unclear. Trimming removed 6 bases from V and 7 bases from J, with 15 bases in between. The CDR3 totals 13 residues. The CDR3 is CASSLGRGAGYTF. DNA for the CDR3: TGTGCCAGCAGCCTCGGCAGAGGTGCTGGCTACACCTTC.

The CDR3 sequence: CASSVEVGTNTGELFF. As DNA, the CDR3 is TGTGCCAGCAGCGTAGAAGTGGGTACGAACACCGGGGAGCTGTTTTTT. This rearrangement joins TRBV9 to TRBJ2-2; D uncertain. V lost 0 bases, J lost 0 bases, and 9 bases lay in between. CDR1 is SGDLS, CDR2 YYNGEE, per germline. This CDR3 region has 16 residues.

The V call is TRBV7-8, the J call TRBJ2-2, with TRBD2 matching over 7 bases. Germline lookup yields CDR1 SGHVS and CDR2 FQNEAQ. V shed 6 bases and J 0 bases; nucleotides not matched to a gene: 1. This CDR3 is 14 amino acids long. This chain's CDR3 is CASRGLANTGELFF. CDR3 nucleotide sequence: TGTGCCAGCAGAGGACTAGCGAACACCGGGGAGCTGTTTTTT.

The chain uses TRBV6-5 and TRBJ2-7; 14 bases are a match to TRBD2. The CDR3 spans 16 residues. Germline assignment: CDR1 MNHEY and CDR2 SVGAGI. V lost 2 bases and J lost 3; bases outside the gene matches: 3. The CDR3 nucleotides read TGTGCCAGCAGTTACGGACTAGCGGGAGGAGGCTACGAGCAGTACTTC. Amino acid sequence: CASSYGLAGGGYEQYF.

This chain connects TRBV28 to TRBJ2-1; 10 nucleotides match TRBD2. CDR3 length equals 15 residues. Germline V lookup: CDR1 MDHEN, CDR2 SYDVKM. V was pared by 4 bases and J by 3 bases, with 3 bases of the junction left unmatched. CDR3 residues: CASSSSGRVYNEQFF. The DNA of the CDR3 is TGTGCCAGCAGTTCCAGCGGGAGGGTCTACAATGAGCAGTTCTTC.